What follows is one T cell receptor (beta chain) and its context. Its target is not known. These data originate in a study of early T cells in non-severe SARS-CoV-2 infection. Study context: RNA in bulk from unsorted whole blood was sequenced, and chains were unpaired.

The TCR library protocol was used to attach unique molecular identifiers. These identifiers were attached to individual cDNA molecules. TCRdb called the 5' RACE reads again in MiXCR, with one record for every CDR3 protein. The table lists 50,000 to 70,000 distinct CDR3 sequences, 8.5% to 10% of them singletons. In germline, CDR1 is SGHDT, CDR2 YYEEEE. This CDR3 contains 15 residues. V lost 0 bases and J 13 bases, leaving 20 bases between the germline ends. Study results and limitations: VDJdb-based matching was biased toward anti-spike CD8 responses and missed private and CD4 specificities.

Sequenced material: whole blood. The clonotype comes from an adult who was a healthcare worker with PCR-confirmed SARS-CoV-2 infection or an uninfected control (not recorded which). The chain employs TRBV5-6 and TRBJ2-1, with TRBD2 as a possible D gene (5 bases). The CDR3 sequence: CASSLVPLAPSRQFF. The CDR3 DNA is TGTGCCAGCAGCTTGGTGCCGCTAGCCCCATCACGACAGTTCTTC.